These 7 T cell receptor delta chains came from one sample sequenced in a study of gamma-delta T cells after stem cell transplantation. TCRdb ran CATT on the RT-PCR reads. The sample lists roughly 12,000 delta-chain clones, 38% seen once, with around 2.6% in the top ten. Specimen: gamma-delta T cells. All receptors come from a human donor. It is not recorded whose cells these are; they may come from a transplant donor.

This clone was observed a single time. This chain uses TRDV2 with TRDJ3; TRDD3 matches 12 bases. The CDR3 covers 20 residues. The V gene's germline CDR1 is GEAIGNYY and CDR2 EKD. The junction had 7 bases not matched to a gene; V was cut back by 2 bases and J by 0 bases. The DNA for the CDR3 is TGTGCCTGTGACAAAACTGGGGGATACCAGAGCTCCTGGGACACCCGACAGATGTTTTTC. Protein sequence: CACDKTGGYQSSWDTRQMFF.

The DNA for the CDR3 is TGTGCCTTTCCTACCTCTTACTGGGGTAGGACCGATAAACTCATCTTT. Protein product: CAFPTSYWGRTDKLIF. This chain connects TRDV3 to TRDJ1; 7 bases line up with TRDD3. CDR1 TVYSNPD and CDR2 GDNSRS come from the germline V gene (reference sequence). The CDR3 length is 16 residues. J lost 2 bases, V lost 2 bases, and 14 bases had no gene match.

This clone was observed a handful of times. This chain uses TRDV3 with TRDJ1, with TRDD3 matching over 13 bases. Germline-derived CDR1 and CDR2 are TVYSNPD and GDNSRS (reference sequence). The CDR3 runs to 23 residues. V was clipped by 0 bases and J by 4 bases; unmatched bases: 29. CDR3 amino acids: CAFRWPFLKSYWGIRGRGDKLIF. The CDR3 bases are TGTGCCTTTAGGTGGCCCTTCCTGAAGTCTTACTGGGGGATACGCGGGCGCGGCGATAAACTCATCTTT. Based on the CDR3 plus reference TRDV3 and TRDJ1, the full variable domain is CDKVTQSSPDQTVASGSEVVLLCTYDTVYSNPDLFWYRIRPDYSFQFVFYGDNSRSEGADFTQGRFSVKHILTQKAFHLVISPVRTEDSATYYCAFRWPFLKSYWGIRGRGDKLIFGKGTRVTVEP.

Concerning this clone itself: The junction does not match germline at one end; this may be a read error. The V and J genes are TRDV3 and TRDJ1; no definite D call. This CDR3 spans 14 amino acids. Looked up from germline, CDR1 is TVYSNPD and CDR2 is GDNSRS (reference sequence). CDR3 region: CAVNLGIHTAKLIF. The CDR3 nucleotides read TGTGCCGTTAACTTGGGTATACACACCGCTAAACTCATCTTT.

This clone was seen a few times. The rearrangement links TRDV3 to TRDJ1; 8 nucleotides line up with TRDD3. This CDR3 comprises 16 residues. Germline-derived CDR1 and CDR2 are TVYSNPD and GDNSRS (reference sequence). With V trimmed by 4 bases and J by 6 bases, 19 bases remained unmatched. The CDR3 spells CAWDYGLGGYGNKLIF. CDR3 in DNA: TGTGCCTGGGATTACGGACTGGGGGGCTACGGGAATAAACTCATCTTT.

This clone was seen just once. A much larger clone is a single base away; this may be a read error. Other DNA sequences within the sample encode an identical CDR3. The chain links TRDV2 to TRDJ3; 10 bases match TRDD3. V lost 1 base, J lost 1 base, and 12 bases stayed unmatched. The CDR3 contains 21 residues. Germline CDR1 and CDR2: GEAIGNYY and EKD. CDR3 nucleotide sequence: TGTGCCTGTGACACGCGTACGGGGGGATACGCGGGGTCCTGGGACACCCGACAGATGTTTTTC. Translated, it gives CACDTRTGGYAGSWDTRQMFF.

This clone came up a few times. The rearrangement links TRDV3 to TRDJ1; D may be TRDD3 (6 bases). The CDR3 spans 13 residues. V lost 3 bases, J lost 0 bases, and 11 bases lay in between. CDR1 is TVYSNPD, CDR2 GDNSRS, per germline (reference sequence). The chain's CDR3 is CAFTGDYTDKLIF. The CDR3, as DNA: TGTGCCTTCACCGGGGATTACACCGATAAACTCATCTTT.